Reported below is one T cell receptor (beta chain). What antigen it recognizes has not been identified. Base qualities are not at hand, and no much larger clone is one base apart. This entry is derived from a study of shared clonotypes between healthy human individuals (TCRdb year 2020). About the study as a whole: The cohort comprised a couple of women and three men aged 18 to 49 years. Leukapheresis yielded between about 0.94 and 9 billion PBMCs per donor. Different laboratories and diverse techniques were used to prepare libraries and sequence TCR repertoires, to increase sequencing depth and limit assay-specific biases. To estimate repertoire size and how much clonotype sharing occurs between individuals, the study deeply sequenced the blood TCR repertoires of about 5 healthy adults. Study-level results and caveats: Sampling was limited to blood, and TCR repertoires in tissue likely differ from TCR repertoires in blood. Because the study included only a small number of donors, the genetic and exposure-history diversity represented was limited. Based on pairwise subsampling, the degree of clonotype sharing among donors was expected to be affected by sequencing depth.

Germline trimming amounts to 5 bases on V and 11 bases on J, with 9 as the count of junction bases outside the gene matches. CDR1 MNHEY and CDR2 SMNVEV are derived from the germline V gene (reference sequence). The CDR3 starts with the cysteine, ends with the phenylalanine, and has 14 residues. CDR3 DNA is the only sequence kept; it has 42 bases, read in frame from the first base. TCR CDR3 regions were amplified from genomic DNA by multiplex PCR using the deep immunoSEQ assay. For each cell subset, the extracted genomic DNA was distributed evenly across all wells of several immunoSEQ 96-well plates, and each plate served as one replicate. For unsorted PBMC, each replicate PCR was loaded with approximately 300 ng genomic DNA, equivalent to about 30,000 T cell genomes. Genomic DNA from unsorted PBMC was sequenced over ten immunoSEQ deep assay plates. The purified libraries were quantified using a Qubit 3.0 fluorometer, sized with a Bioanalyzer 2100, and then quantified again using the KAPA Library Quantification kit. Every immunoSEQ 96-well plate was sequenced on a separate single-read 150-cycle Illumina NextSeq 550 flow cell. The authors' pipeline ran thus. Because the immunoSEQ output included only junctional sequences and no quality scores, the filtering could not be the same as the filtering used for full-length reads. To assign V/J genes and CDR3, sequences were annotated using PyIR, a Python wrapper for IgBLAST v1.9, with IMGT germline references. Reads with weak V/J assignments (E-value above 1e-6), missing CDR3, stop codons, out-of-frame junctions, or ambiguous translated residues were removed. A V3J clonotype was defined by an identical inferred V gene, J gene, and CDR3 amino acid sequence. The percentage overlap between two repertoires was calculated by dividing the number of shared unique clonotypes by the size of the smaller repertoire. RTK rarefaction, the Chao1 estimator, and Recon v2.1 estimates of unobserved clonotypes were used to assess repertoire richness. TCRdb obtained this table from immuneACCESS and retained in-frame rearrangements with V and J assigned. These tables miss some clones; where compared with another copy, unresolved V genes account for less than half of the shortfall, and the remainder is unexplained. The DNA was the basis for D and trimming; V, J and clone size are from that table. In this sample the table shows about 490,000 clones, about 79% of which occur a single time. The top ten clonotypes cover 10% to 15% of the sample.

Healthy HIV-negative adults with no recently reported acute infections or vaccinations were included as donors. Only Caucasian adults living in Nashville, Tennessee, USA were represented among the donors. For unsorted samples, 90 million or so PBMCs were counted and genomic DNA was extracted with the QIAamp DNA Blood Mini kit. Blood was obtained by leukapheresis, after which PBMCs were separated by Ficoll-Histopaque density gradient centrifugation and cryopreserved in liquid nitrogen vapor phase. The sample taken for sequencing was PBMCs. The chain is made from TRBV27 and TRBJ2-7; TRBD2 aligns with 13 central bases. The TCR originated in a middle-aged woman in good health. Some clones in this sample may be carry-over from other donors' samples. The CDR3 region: CASSTGLAGVEKYF. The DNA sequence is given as TGTGCCAGCAGTACTGGACTAGCGGGAGTTGAAAAGTACTTC.